The present entry profiles one T cell receptor (beta chain) with its context. The ends were cut back, 7 bases at V and 6 bases at J, with 9 bases in the middle. Germline V gene sequence: CDR1 SQVTM, CDR2 ANQGSEA. This CDR3 has 11 residues. This sample was included in a study of control samples from healthy donors and cancer patients. Method: immunoSEQ multiplex PCR; TCRdb's copy keeps in-frame clones and lacks some. The sample holds under 85,000 clones, roughly 88% seen once. J is TRBJ1-4 and V is TRBV29-1; weak D call: TRBD1 (5 bases). The sequence derives from a man in his sixties with head and neck cancer. The specimen sequenced was PBMCs. The CDR3 sequence: CSAGGDEKLFF. Written as DNA, the CDR3 is TGCAGCGCGGGGGGTGATGAAAAACTGTTTTTT.